This section outlines one T cell receptor (beta chain) sequence together with its context. In its sample, this clonotype was seen once. Which antigen it targets is not known. No base quality values were provided; no much bigger clone lies one nucleotide off. A lone read offers only weak evidence. RNA was extracted from bulk unsorted tissue and checked for quality with a NanoDrop ND-1000 and an Agilent 2100. All donors had newly diagnosed lung cancer, had not received prior chemotherapy, and were admitted for thoracic surgery in China between August and November 2014. Patients who had received previous radiotherapy or chemotherapy, or who had another concurrent cancer, were excluded from the study. Pieces of surgical tissue measuring roughly 1-2.2 cm3 were kept in RNAlater solution and held at -80 degrees C until needed. The data derive from a study of tumor and adjacent non-tumor tissue in lung cancer (dated by TCRdb to the late 2010s). As for the study more broadly: By cancer type, the cohort comprised about 13 adenocarcinoma patients, 2 squamous cell carcinoma patients and 1 small cell lung cancer patient. The roughly 15 enrolled patients, of whom 10 were men and 5 were women, were aged roughly 31 to 80 years and were diagnosed with TNM stage I to III disease. Sequencing produced around 130,000,000 productive TCRbeta reads in total, an average of approximately 4.5 million reads per sample. Using bulk TCRbeta repertoires from around 15 lung cancer patients, the study set lung tumor tissue side by side with matched distant non-tumor lung tissue. TCRbeta CDR3 sequencing was performed on fewer than 35 paired specimens, with one tumor sample and one normal lung sample collected per patient. Summary of the overall study and its limitations: With only 15 patients in the cohort, the authors noted that larger samples and more detailed clinical data are needed. Tumor tissue showed significantly higher TCR diversity (inverse Simpson) than normal lung tissue, at about 400 vs 150 (P = 0.0075, Mann-Whitney U test). The top 100 clones accounted for a significantly larger cumulative portion of the repertoire in normal lung than in tumor tissue. Younger patients had significantly higher TCR diversity, and higher tumor TCR diversity was associated with shorter overall and disease-free survival. Peripheral blood was not sequenced, so blood TCRbeta repertoires in these lung cancer patients were not examined. The sequencing platform is not named in the methods, and unique molecular identifiers are not mentioned.

Receptors were amplified or captured by multiplex PCR. TCRdb lists the instrument as Illumina HiSeq 2500. TCRbeta libraries were constructed through three rounds of nested PCR with primers (Table S4) according to protocols modified from ARM-PCR. Before sequencing, PCR products of 200-500 bp were cut from the gel and purified using the QIAquick gel extraction kit. From the authors' description of their analysis: Reads were cleaned using Trimmomatic, were merged into complete CDR3 sequences using FLASH, and were assigned to V(D)J germline segments using MiTCR. VDJtools was used to compute clonal diversity as the inverse Simpson's index. A read counted as productive if the sequence was in-frame and lacked a premature stop codon. TCRdb reanalyzed the raw reads on its own, using fastp at Q25 for trimming and MiXCR for clone calling, and kept in-frame beta chains. Each entry is one CDR3 protein sequence, shown with its most common DNA and genes. Clone size and V and J calls follow TCRdb, not the original study. A total of roughly 200,000 distinct CDR3 sequences appear in this sample, about 71% of them only once. The ten largest make up less than 25% of the sample.

The junction shows trimming of 5 bases on V and 6 bases on J, plus 7 bases between the germline ends. The CDR3 numbers 12 residues from cysteine through phenylalanine. Solely the CDR3 DNA is kept, with 36 bases framed from the first base. The germline V gene provides CDR1 SGHTA and CDR2 FQGTGA. Recombination connected TRBV7-3 to TRBJ2-2, with the identity of the D gene unclear. This sequence originates from a man aged 55 to 70 with non-small cell lung cancer. The sample was lung tumor tissue. The CDR3 sequence is CASSLGPGELFF. The base sequence is TGTGCCAGCAGCCTCGGACCCGGGGAGCTGTTTTTT. Where the CDR3 stops, the reference TRBV7-3 and TRBJ2-2 genes take over; the full variable domain is GAGVSQTPSNKVTEKGKYVELRCDPISGHTALYWYRQSLGQGPEFLIYFQGTGAADDSGLPNDRFFAVRPEGSVSTLKIQRTERGDSAVYLCASSLGPGELFFGEGSRLTVL.